This TCR beta chain emerged from a study of STAT5B mutations in CD4+ large granular lymphocyte leukemia. The protocol was immunoSEQ multiplex PCR, while the TCRdb copy is restricted to in-frame clones and leaves out a portion. This sample carries about 32,000 clones, about 85% of them seen once, and the ten largest clones take 4.4%. Healthy controls were blood donor buffy coats. Looked up from germline, CDR1 is SGHDT and CDR2 is YYEEEE. V was clipped by 2 bases and J by 3 bases; unmatched bases: 6. CDR3 length equals 15 residues. The source is a human donor in good health. Material: CD4+ T cells from blood buffy coats. The V and J genes are TRBV5-6 and TRBJ2-3; TRBD2 matches 7 bases. CDR3 loop: CASSFRLAATDTQYF. CDR3 DNA: TGTGCCAGCAGCTTTCGGCTAGCGGCAACAGATACGCAGTATTTT.